The sequence of this T cell receptor (beta chain) was determined in a study of identical twins. Broader study findings: Models underestimated TCR alpha sharing (out-of-frame) in monozygotic twins.

This CDR3 comprises 14 residues. The V and J ends lost 4 bases and 8 bases respectively, with 18 bases between them. The germline CDR1 and CDR2 sequences are SQVTM and ANQGSEA. Many counts were recorded for this clonotype. What it binds is not known. Addition of a universal primer site occurred through template switching, and cDNA carried unique molecular identifiers. Using its own MiXCR run on the 5' RACE reads, TCRdb lists one record per CDR3 protein. The sample yields 500,000 to 550,000 distinct CDR3 sequences, 20% to 25% seen once. These same records also appear under a second study, on yellow fever vaccine responses in identical twins.

The sequenced sample was CD4+ T cells sorted from blood. V gene TRBV29-1 combines with J gene TRBJ2-1; D is possibly TRBD2 (6 bases). The origin of this receptor is a woman aged 18-29 years in good health. The DNA for the CDR3 is TGCAGCGTTGTGACGGGGTACGGAGGGGATGAGCAGTTCTTC. As protein: CSVVTGYGGDEQFF.